A selection of T cell receptor beta chains follows, all from one sample in a study of T cell changes during pregnancy in multiple sclerosis. Data came from immunoSEQ multiplex PCR; TCRdb stores just in-frame clones and leaves some out. The sample gives some 87,000 clones, more than 80% of which show up once; approximately 0.2% is in the top ten. The sample was CD4+ T cells from peripheral blood mononuclear cells, taken before pregnancy. These receptors all come from a female donor with multiple sclerosis, enrolled in a pregnancy study. Both conserved end residues are trimmed from each CDR3.

>TRBV4-1
ASSQRRTSGFYEQY
>TRBV5-6
ASSHREVNYGYT
>TRBV28
ASSFPGISYEQY
>TRBV7-9
ASSLFPENYGYT
>TRBV19
ASSIGTGGVNQPQH
>TRBV6-1
ASSEGRGLEQY
>TRBV5-5
ASSLGGGSANEKLF
>TRBV5-1
ASSLGASGSYEQY
>TRBV5-1
ASSPGTDTDTQY
>TRBV21-1
ASSSAKRPGGAYQPQH
>TRBV19
ASRTGAPNTEAF
>TRBV6-5
ASMPGGATNEKLF
>TRBV5-6
ASSLQGQGGEKLF
>TRBV15
ATSTSRGGAQPQH
>TRBV5-1
ASSLARPGITEAF
>TRBV5-1
ASSLAAAGLGGYNEQF
>TRBV7-9
ASRRSASGRLNDEQY
>TRBV4-2
ASSQENREMSPQH
>TRBV18
ASSPPVLGGYEQY
>TRBV5-1
ASRLGGEETQY
>TRBV19
ASSISGQGVYGYT
>TRBV29-1
SVGGMNTEAF
>TRBV27
ASSLSLAGGPYEQY
>TRBV18
ASSPTPGTANTEAF
>TRBV14
ASSPQDIRNTEAF
>TRBV2
ASSTGGIGTEAF
>TRBV5-4
ASSFPLGEQY
>TRBV4-2
ASSQPQGGTGGAETQY
>TRBV19
ASTATGEWGSQH
>TRBV28
ASTNSGAANEQF
>TRBV5-1
ASSLFLGQSNYGYT
>TRBV5-1
ASSATQNTGELF
>TRBV28
ASDRGGTDTQY
>TRBV18
ASSPSGLAPPY
>TRBV7-9
ASSSSGGTYEQY
>TRBV27
ASRRQSGGYT
>TRBV9
ASSVAAGPLH
>TRBV7-2
ASSSQGSANTGELF
>TRBV29-1
SVRGGVSYNEQF
>TRBV28
ASSLLSGQGGQETQY